These 22 T cell receptor beta chains came from one sample sequenced in a study of blood T cell repertoires in COVID-19 (TCRdb year 2020). Library creation used the immunoSEQ multiplex PCR assay. The table was pulled from immuneACCESS by TCRdb, which kept in-frame rearrangements only. Such tables lose some clones; where checked, under half of the loss comes from unresolved V genes, and the rest has no known cause. This sample has under 300,000 clones in its table, and about nine tenths of those were observed once. The biggest ten clones account for around 6.5% of the sample. Sequencing was performed on peripheral blood. The receptor source for this set is a man between 60 and 75 years old with acute or convalescent COVID-19.

The chain links TRBV27 to TRBJ1-4, with a weak D call TRBD1 (5 bases). The germline V gene has CDR1 MNHEY and CDR2 SMNVEV (reference sequence). The CDR3 consists of 15 residues. Trimming pared 0 bases from V and 7 bases from J, leaving 12 bases between. The CDR3 nucleotides read TGTGCCAGCAGTTTATCAGGGGCAATTGGTGAAAAACTGTTTTTT. Translated: CASSLSGAIGEKLFF.

CDR3 in amino acids: CASSDRASGYEQYF. In nucleotides, the CDR3 is TGTGCCAGCAGTGATAGAGCTAGCGGCTACGAGCAGTACTTC. The genes are TRBV2 and TRBJ2-7; TRBD2 agrees at 7 bases. The CDR3 has 14 amino acids. Trimming cost V 3 bases and J 3 bases; bases outside gene matches: 5. The germline gives CDR1 SNHLY, CDR2 FYNNEI. The entire variable domain, with the rest obtained from reference TRBV2 and TRBJ2-7, is as follows: EPEVTQTPSHQVTQMGQEVILRCVPISNHLYFYWYRQILGQKVEFLVSFYNNEISEKSEIFDDQFSVERPDGSNFTLKIRSTKLEDSAMYFCASSDRASGYEQYFGPGTRLTVT.

The CDR3 DNA reads as TGTGCCTGGAGTGTAGCCCGGTTTGAAAAACTGTTTTTT. This sequence encodes CAWSVARFEKLFF. This chain links TRBV30 with TRBJ1-4; D not certain. Germline-derived CDR1 and CDR2 are GTSNPN and SVGIG (reference sequence). CDR3 length equals 13 residues. The ends were cut back, 0 bases at V and 7 bases at J, with 9 bases in the middle.

The CDR3 DNA is TGTGCCATCCTCAAACCCTATAGCAATCAGCCCCAGCATTTT. It specifies CAILKPYSNQPQHF. The V and J genes are TRBV28 and TRBJ1-5; the D is unclear. The CDR3 is 14 amino acids. Trimming cost V 10 bases and J 0 bases, with 13 bases left between them. Germline CDR1 reads MDHEN; CDR2 reads SYDVKM.

This clone was seen more than once but under ten times. This chain joins TRBV7-6 and TRBJ2-7; D is possibly TRBD2 (6 bases). V was cut by 1 base and J by 6 bases, with 13 bases left in between. CDR1 and CDR2 (germline): SGHVS, FNYEAQ. The CDR3 totals 14 residues. In nucleotides, the CDR3 is TGTGCCAGCAGCTTAGGCCCCGGGGGTGTCGAGCAGTACTTC. This encodes CASSLGPGGVEQYF.

This clone was observed a single time. This chain links TRBV19 with TRBJ2-7, with no clear D. V lost 6 bases, J lost 6 bases, and 18 bases lay in between. Germline CDR1 and CDR2: LNHDA and SQIVND (reference sequence). This CDR3 has 14 amino acids. The CDR3 reads CASSDGGLGAEQYF. The CDR3 DNA follows: TGTGCCAGTAGCGACGGCGGTCTCGGTGCCGAGCAGTACTTC.

The genes are TRBV5-8 and TRBJ2-7; 7 nucleotides align to TRBD1. Losses at the gene ends were 3 bases for V and 2 bases for J; bases not matched to a gene: 8. This CDR3 has 15 residues. The germline V gene encodes CDR1 SGHTS and CDR2 YDEGEE. The DNA of the CDR3 is TGTGCCAGCAGCTGGTCCGGGACAGAGACCTACGAGCAGTACTTC. Its translation is CASSWSGTETYEQYF.

V gene TRBV21-1 combines with J gene TRBJ1-5. TRBV21-1 represents a pseudogene. This CDR3 comprises 15 residues. CDR3 sequence: CASSENRGGGQPQHF. CDR3 nucleotides: TGTGCCAGCAGCGAGAATAGGGGAGGGGGTCAGCCCCAGCATTTT.

This chain uses TRBV11-2 with TRBJ2-3; D is perhaps TRBD2 (5 bases). Trimming cost V 0 bases and J 3 bases, with 10 bases left between them. The germline V gene encodes CDR1 SGHAT and CDR2 FQNNGV. CDR3 size: 15 residues. The CDR3 protein is CASSLDWSGTDTQYF. The CDR3 nucleotides are TGTGCCAGCAGCTTAGATTGGTCGGGGACAGATACGCAGTATTTT.

The genes are TRBV28 and TRBJ2-7; D unclear. Per germline, CDR1 MDHEN and CDR2 SYDVKM. V dropped 7 bases and J dropped 3 bases, with 13 bases sitting between them. This CDR3 has 13 amino acids. The CDR3 region is CASISSGGYEQYF. CDR3 coding DNA: TGTGCCAGCATTAGTTCGGGTGGCTACGAGCAGTACTTC. Together with reference TRBV28 and TRBJ2-7, the CDR3 gives the full variable domain: DVKVTQSSRYLVKRTGEKVFLECVQDMDHENMFWYRQDPGLGLRLIYFSYDVKMKEKGDIPEGYSVSREKKERFSLILESASTNQTSMYLCASISSGGYEQYFGPGTRLTVT.

This clone was seen a handful of times. The genes are TRBV2 and TRBJ1-1; 7 bases fit TRBD1. Germline CDR1 and CDR2: SNHLY and FYNNEI. Losses at the gene ends were 6 bases for V and 4 bases for J; bases not matched to a gene: 11. The CDR3 runs to 15 residues. The CDR3 sequence: CASRETGARSTEAFF. CDR3 DNA: TGTGCCAGCAGGGAAACAGGGGCGCGAAGCACTGAAGCTTTCTTT.

This clone came up once. The rearrangement uses TRBV28 and TRBJ1-4; maybe TRBD1 (6 bases). CDR1 is MDHEN and CDR2 is SYDVKM in the germline V gene. Trimming took 3 bases from V and 7 from J, leaving 9 bases between them. The CDR3 loop spans 13 amino acids. The CDR3: CASSLTGTEKLFF. CDR3 nucleotides: TGTGCCAGCAGTTTGACAGGTACTGAAAAACTGTTTTTT.

The chain joins TRBV7-2 to TRBJ1-1, with a weak D call TRBD1 (5 bases). The CDR3 loop spans 15 amino acids. V was clipped by 1 base and J by 7 bases, with 16 bases between them. Germline-derived CDR1 and CDR2 are SGHTA and FQGNSA. In DNA, the CDR3 is TGTGCCAGCAGCTTAGAAGCCGTGGAGGGGTTTGAAGCTTTCTTT. Its protein product is CASSLEAVEGFEAFF.

This chain joins TRBV5-4 and TRBJ2-3, with TRBD2 matching 7 bases. The CDR3 extends over 15 amino acids. V was pared by 0 bases and J by 3 bases, with 4 bases of the junction left unmatched. Looked up from germline, CDR1 is SGHNT and CDR2 is YYREEE (reference sequence). CDR3 region: CASSLGEGLTDTQYF. The CDR3, as DNA: TGTGCCAGCAGCTTGGGGGAGGGATTAACAGATACGCAGTATTTT.

The chain couples TRBV19 to TRBJ1-5, with TRBD1 matching over 7 bases. J was trimmed by 2 bases and V by 4 bases; bases with no gene match: 2. The CDR3 contains 14 residues. CDR1 LNHDA and CDR2 SQIVND come from the germline V gene (reference sequence). Written as DNA, the CDR3 is TGTGCCAGTAGTAGGACAGGTGGCAATCAGCCCCAGCATTTT. Residues: CASSRTGGNQPQHF.

The rearrangement joins TRBV28 to TRBJ2-6; tentative D call: TRBD2 (5 bases). Trimming shortened V by 10 bases and J by 12 bases, and 25 bases separated the two germline ends. The germline CDR1 and CDR2 sequences are MDHEN and SYDVKM. The CDR3 totals 15 residues. CDR3: CATQMDGSEVAVLTF. In DNA, the CDR3 is TGTGCCACCCAAATGGACGGTTCGGAGGTGGCCGTCCTGACTTTC.

The chain is built from TRBV30 and TRBJ2-5; D perhaps matches TRBD1 (5 bases). The CDR3 covers 13 residues. CDR1 is GTSNPN and CDR2 is SVGIG in the germline V gene (reference sequence). The V and J ends lost 3 bases and 5 bases respectively, with 13 bases between them. The CDR3 DNA reads TGTGCCTGGAGAGGCAGGGCGATCGAGACCCAGTACTTC. Translated, it gives CAWRGRAIETQYF. Supplemented by reference TRBV30 and TRBJ2-5, the full variable domain reads SQTIHQWPATLVQPVGSPLSLECTVEGTSNPNLYWYRQAAGRGLQLLFYSVGIGQISSEVPQNLSASRPQDRQFILSSKKLLLSDSGFYLCAWRGRAIETQYFGPGTRLLVL.

The V gene is TRBV11-2, the J gene TRBJ1-1; no firm D call. The CDR3 is 13 residues long. V shed 5 bases and J shed 3 bases, with 10 bases lying between them. The germline CDR1 and CDR2 sequences are SGHAT and FQNNGV. The CDR3 reads CASSPLSDTEAFF. As DNA, the CDR3 is TGTGCCAGCAGCCCTCTTTCGGACACTGAAGCTTTCTTT.

The V gene is TRBV7-9, the J gene TRBJ2-1; D not resolved. CDR3 size: 15 residues. Germline loops: CDR1 SEHNR, CDR2 FQNEAQ (reference sequence). With 5 bases removed from V and 5 bases from J, the gap between germline ends came to 16 bases. The CDR3 DNA sequence: TGTGCCAGCAGCCCCGGTTCTTTTATTGACAATGAGCAGTTCTTC. Residues: CASSPGSFIDNEQFF. Full variable domain (missing parts from reference TRBV7-9 and TRBJ2-1): DTGVSQNPRHKITKRGQNVTFRCDPISEHNRLYWYRQTLGQGPEFLTYFQNEAQLEKSRLLSDRFSAERPKGSFSTLEIQRTEQGDSAMYLCASSPGSFIDNEQFFGPGTRLTVL.

The CDR3: CASRSGSYNEQFF. CDR3 bases: TGTGCCAGCAGGAGCGGGTCCTACAATGAGCAGTTCTTC. The chain uses TRBV6-6 and TRBJ2-1; a weak D match, TRBD2 (6 bases). Trimming removed 6 bases at V and 1 base at J, with 7 bases between. Germline V gene data show CDR1 as MNHNY and CDR2 as SVGAGI (reference sequence). The CDR3 is made up of 13 amino acids.

The V call is TRBV5-1, the J call TRBJ2-7; 8 nucleotides align to TRBD1. Germline V gene sequence: CDR1 SGHRS, CDR2 YFSETQ. J was trimmed by 7 bases and V by 2 bases; bases with no gene match: 8. The CDR3 is 14 amino acids. CDR3 region: CASSLEQGAREQYF. CDR3 DNA sequence: TGCGCCAGCAGCTTAGAGCAGGGGGCGCGGGAGCAGTACTTC. The complete variable domain, with remaining parts taken from reference TRBV5-1 and TRBJ2-7, reads KAGVTQTPRYLIKTRGQQVTLSCSPISGHRSVSWYQQTPGQGLQFLFEYFSETQRNKGNFPGRFSGRQFSNSRSEMNVSTLELGDSALYLCASSLEQGAREQYFGPGTRLTVT.

The chain joins TRBV7-2 to TRBJ2-3, with a possible D match to TRBD2 (6 bases). The CDR3 sequence is 16 residues long. In germline, CDR1 is SGHTA, CDR2 FQGNSA. V was cut by 5 bases and J by 0 bases, with 15 bases left in between. The chain's CDR3 is CASSRRSGTSTDTQYF. The DNA of the CDR3 is TGTGCCAGCAGCCGCCGTAGCGGAACTAGCACAGATACGCAGTATTTT.